One and the same sample provided the 20 T cell receptor beta chains below, sequenced in a study of blood T cell repertoires in COVID-19. Only in-frame clones appear in the TCRdb table, and some are missing; sequencing was by immunoSEQ multiplex PCR. The sample yields 200,000 or so clones, about 88% seen once. Sequenced: PBMCs or T cells enriched from blood (not recorded which). The source is a woman in her twenties or thirties who had recovered from COVID-19.

The rearrangement links TRBV11-3 to TRBJ2-2, with 11 bases lining up with TRBD2. Germline CDR1 reads SGHNT; CDR2 reads YENEEA. The CDR3 is 18 amino acids. Trimming at V came to 5 bases and at J to 6 bases, leaving 14 bases not matched to a gene. CDR3 nucleotides: TGTGCCAGCAGCATCACTAGCGGGGGCCCCTTGGCCTCCGGGGAGCTGTTTTTT. Amino acid sequence: CASSITSGGPLASGELFF.

V and J are TRBV5-6 and TRBJ1-4; possibly TRBD1 for D (5 bases). The CDR3 spans 15 residues. V lost 2 bases and J 8 bases, leaving 16 bases between the germline ends. Germline V gene data show CDR1 as SGHDT and CDR2 as YYEEEE. CDR3 residues: CASSFQGWGKEKLFF. CDR3 in DNA: TGTGCCAGCAGCTTTCAGGGTTGGGGAAAAGAAAAACTGTTTTTT.

The CDR3 sequence is CASNVQGVGTEAFF. CDR3 in DNA: TGTGCCAGTAATGTTCAGGGGGTGGGCACTGAAGCTTTCTTT. The genes are TRBV19 and TRBJ1-1; 7 bases agree with TRBD1. CDR3 length equals 14 residues. V was pared by 7 bases and J by 4 bases, with 9 bases of the junction left unmatched. Per the germline V gene, CDR1 is LNHDA and CDR2 is SQIVND (reference sequence). Drawing the rest from reference TRBV19 and TRBJ1-1, the complete variable domain is DGGITQSPKYLFRKEGQNVTLSCEQNLNHDAMYWYRQDPGQGLRLIYYSQIVNDFQKGDIAEGYSVSREKKESFPLTVTSAQKNPTAFYLCASNVQGVGTEAFFGQGTRLTVV.

The chain couples TRBV9 to TRBJ2-3, with D maybe TRBD1 (6 bases). Germline loops: CDR1 SGDLS, CDR2 YYNGEE. Trimming cost V 4 bases and J 0 bases, with 12 bases left between them. This CDR3 is built from 15 residues. The CDR3 nucleotides read TGTGCCAGCAGCCCGCGGACAGTTAGCACAGATACGCAGTATTTT. Encoded protein: CASSPRTVSTDTQYF.

This chain joins TRBV14 and TRBJ1-4; D is perhaps TRBD1 (5 bases). The germline V and J ends were trimmed by 3 bases and 8 bases, with 13 bases remaining between them. The CDR3 runs 14 residues. Germline V gives CDR1 SGHDN, CDR2 FVKESK. The CDR3, as DNA: TGTGCCAGCAGCCAGGGGACCCGGGGGGAAAAACTGTTTTTT. Translated, it gives CASSQGTRGEKLFF.

The CDR3 reads CASSFRTVSNTGELFF. The CDR3 DNA is TGCGCCAGCAGCTTTCGGACAGTTTCGAACACCGGGGAGCTGTTTTTT. The rearrangement joins TRBV5-1 to TRBJ2-2; a weak D match, TRBD1 (6 bases). This CDR3 spans 16 amino acids. CDR1 SGHRS and CDR2 YFSETQ come from the germline V gene. Trimming cost V 2 bases and J 0 bases, with 11 bases left between them.

The rearrangement uses TRBV6-2 or TRBV6-3 and TRBJ2-7, with 11 bases lining up with TRBD2. In germline, CDR1 is MNHEY, CDR2 SVGEGT. V lost 2 bases, J lost 5 bases, and 8 bases stayed unmatched. The CDR3 length is 16 residues. This CDR3 is CASSYMGLAAENEQYF. The CDR3 bases are TGTGCCAGCAGTTACATGGGACTAGCGGCAGAAAACGAGCAGTACTTC.

The CDR3 DNA reads as TGTGCCAGCAGCTTATTAAGTGGCCCCGTTTCCTTCTTT. Residues: CASSLLSGPVSFF. The rearrangement links TRBV7-2 to TRBJ1-1; D unclear. The V gene's germline CDR1 is SGHTA and CDR2 FQGNSA. The CDR3 is made up of 13 amino acids. The germline V and J ends were trimmed by 2 bases and 14 bases, with 18 bases remaining between them.

This sequence joins TRBV10-3 and TRBJ1-1; 7 nucleotides line up with TRBD1. This CDR3 has 14 amino acids. The trim removed 3 bases at V and 3 bases at J, leaving 4 bases unmatched. From germline, CDR1 is ENHRY and CDR2 SYGVKD. Here the CDR3 reads CAISERDSYTEAFF. DNA of the CDR3: TGTGCCATCAGTGAAAGGGACAGTTACACTGAAGCTTTCTTT.

This rearrangement joins TRBV5-1 to TRBJ2-3; tentatively, D is TRBD2 (6 bases). CDR3 length equals 12 residues. Trimming took off 4 bases at V and 4 bases at J, with 7 bases between the two ends. Germline V gene data show CDR1 as SGHRS and CDR2 as YFSETQ. The DNA of the CDR3 is TGCGCCAGCAGCAGGGAGGCAGATACGCAGTATTTT. This sequence encodes CASSREADTQYF.

This clone was observed once. The chain uses TRBV7-2 and TRBJ2-2; D perhaps matches TRBD1 (6 bases). CDR1 is SGHTA, CDR2 FQGNSA, per germline. V shed 1 base and J shed 2 bases, with 8 bases lying between them. CDR3 length equals 15 residues. CDR3 DNA sequence: TGTGCCAGCAGCTTAGGGGGGACAAACACCGGGGAGCTGTTTTTT. As protein: CASSLGGTNTGELFF.

The chain has TRBV4-3 and TRBJ2-5; TRBD1 matches 7 bases. The CDR3 is 16 amino acids. CDR1 and CDR2 from the germline V gene are LGHNA and YSLEER. The ends lost 0 bases at V and 5 bases at J; junction bases unmatched: 9. The CDR3 DNA reads as TGCGCCAGCAGCCAAGATCACCGGGACAGAGGGGAGACCCAGTACTTC. It is translated as CASSQDHRDRGETQYF.

The chain links TRBV6-1 to TRBJ2-1, with TRBD2 as a possible D gene (5 bases). The germline CDR1 and CDR2 sequences are MNHNS and SASEGT. Trimming removed 2 bases at V and 3 bases at J, with 11 bases between. The CDR3 loop spans 15 amino acids. In DNA form, the CDR3 reads TGTGCCAGCAGTGAACAGCGGATTAGCTACAATGAGCAGTTCTTC. Translation: CASSEQRISYNEQFF.

The V gene is TRBV6-5, the J gene TRBJ1-5; 7 positions agree with TRBD1. The junction had 3 bases not matched to a gene; V was cut back by 6 bases and J by 1 base. The CDR3 has 14 residues. Looked up from germline, CDR1 is MNHEY and CDR2 is SVGAGI. The CDR3: CASRGGRSNQPQHF. CDR3 DNA sequence: TGTGCCAGCAGAGGGGGCAGAAGCAATCAGCCCCAGCATTTT.

The chain has TRBV9 and TRBJ2-3, with 9 bases fitting TRBD2. The CDR3 is made up of 16 amino acids. Trimming at V came to 2 bases and at J to 0 bases, leaving 4 bases not matched to a gene. Germline assignment: CDR1 SGDLS and CDR2 YYNGEE. This CDR3 reads CASSVGGGASTDTQYF. The DNA of the CDR3 is TGTGCCAGCAGCGTCGGCGGGGGGGCTAGCACAGATACGCAGTATTTT.

This chain uses TRBV6-2 or TRBV6-3 with TRBJ2-2; unclear D gene. Trimming stripped 0 bases from V and 5 bases from J, with 7 bases between. Looked up from germline, CDR1 is MNHEY and CDR2 is SVGEGT. The CDR3 is made up of 14 amino acids. Here the CDR3 reads CASSYSGGTGELFF. CDR3 DNA: TGTGCCAGCAGTTACTCCGGCGGAACCGGGGAGCTGTTTTTT.

This clone has only a few counts. The chain links TRBV19 to TRBJ2-1; TRBD1 agrees at 9 bases. The ends lost 4 bases at V and 1 base at J; junction bases unmatched: 14. From germline, CDR1 is LNHDA and CDR2 SQIVND (reference sequence). The length of the CDR3 is 19 residues. In nucleotides, the CDR3 is TGTGCCAGTAGTACCTCGGGGACAGGGCCCTCACTATCCTACAATGAGCAGTTCTTC. Encoded protein: CASSTSGTGPSLSYNEQFF.

The rearrangement joins TRBV11-2 to TRBJ1-1, with 10 bases identical to TRBD1. Germline CDR1 SGHAT, CDR2 FQNNGV. The CDR3 covers 19 residues. With 0 bases clipped from V and 2 bases from J, the junction kept 12 bases outside the gene matches. CDR3 loop: CASSLEIDRGRLSNTEAFF. CDR3 nucleotide sequence: TGTGCCAGCAGCTTAGAAATCGACAGGGGGCGCTTATCTAACACTGAAGCTTTCTTT. Drawing the rest from reference TRBV11-2 and TRBJ1-1, the complete variable domain is EAGVAQSPRYKIIEKRQSVAFWCNPISGHATLYWYQQILGQGPKLLIQFQNNGVVDDSQLPKDRFSAERLKGVDSTLKIQPAKLEDSAVYLCASSLEIDRGRLSNTEAFFGQGTRLTVV.

The genes are TRBV2 and TRBJ1-2; TRBD1 might be the D (5 bases). This CDR3 comprises 13 residues. V shed 7 bases and J shed 4 bases, with 13 bases lying between them. Per the germline V gene, CDR1 is SNHLY and CDR2 is FYNNEI. CDR3 DNA sequence: TGTGCCAGCACTCAGGGAAGGGGCTATGGCTACACCTTC. Amino acids: CASTQGRGYGYTF.

The J gene is TRBJ1-1, the V gene TRBV6-5; the D gene is possibly TRBD1 (5 bases). Trimming removed 5 bases from V and 8 bases from J, with 15 bases in between. Looked up from germline, CDR1 is MNHEY and CDR2 is SVGAGI. The CDR3 runs to 13 residues. The CDR3 DNA sequence: TGTGCCAGCAGTCACCGGGCCCAGGGAGAAGCTTTCTTT. Translated, it gives CASSHRAQGEAFF.